The 18 T cell receptor beta chains listed next were all sequenced from one sample in a study of tumor and adjacent non-tumor tissue in lung cancer. This sample's RNA came from whole unsorted tissue. A modified ARM-PCR protocol with three rounds of nested PCR amplified TCRbeta. A single record per CDR3 protein comes from TCRdb applying MiXCR to the multiplex PCR reads. The sample shows over 100,000 distinct CDR3 sequences, roughly 80% of them seen only once. Sequenced: lung tumor tissue. The receptors originated from a woman aged 60-70 years with non-small cell lung cancer.

To note about this clonotype: One junction end does not reproduce the germline sequence, and a read error may be involved. The V gene is TRBV11-3, the J gene TRBJ2-5; D is undetermined. Germline V gives CDR1 SGHNT, CDR2 YENEEA. The CDR3 length is 14 residues. The CDR3 coding sequence is TGTGCCAGCGGCTTAGATGCAGGTAGAGAGACCCAGTACTTC. Amino acid sequence: CASGLDAGRETQYF.

This chain links TRBV5-6 with TRBJ2-2; D may be TRBD2 (6 bases). CDR1 is SGHDT, CDR2 YYEEEE, per germline. Trimming cost V 9 bases and J 2 bases, with 14 bases left between them. The CDR3 sequence is 14 residues long. The CDR3 here is CANTLRGNTGELFF. Here the CDR3 DNA reads TGTGCCAACACCTTGCGGGGAAACACCGGGGAGCTGTTTTTT.

This clonotype was detected a few times. The V gene is TRBV29-1, the J gene TRBJ1-5; 7 nucleotides line up with TRBD1. Gene TRBJ2-3 matches the end of the DNA better, so the J call may be wrong. The CDR3 contains 17 residues. The germline V gene has CDR1 SQVTM and CDR2 ANQGSEA. CDR3 amino acids: CSVEARTRDRSHQPQYF. The DNA of the CDR3 is TGCAGCGTTGAAGCCAGAACCCGGGACAGAAGTCATCAGCCCCAGTATTTT.

This clonotype was recorded once. A much larger clone is a single base away; this may be a read error. CDR3 amino acids: CASSLCGGGQGNEQFF. CDR3 bases: TGTGCCAGCAGCTTATGTGGCGGGGGGCAAGGGAATGAGCAGTTCTTC. The chain employs TRBV7-3 and TRBJ2-1; 8 nucleotides match TRBD2. The CDR3 has 16 amino acids. From germline, CDR1 is SGHTA and CDR2 FQGTGA. The junction had 10 bases not matched to a gene; V was cut back by 2 bases and J by 7 bases.

Worth noting for this clonotype: A much larger clone is a single base away; this may be a read error. CDR3 nucleotides: TGTGCCAGCCGTCAGAACTACGAGCGGTACTTC. Protein sequence: CASRQNYERYF. The rearrangement uses TRBV5-5 and TRBJ2-7; D not certain. Germline loops: CDR1 SGHKS, CDR2 YYEKEE (reference sequence). CDR3 length: 11 residues. Using reference TRBV5-5 and TRBJ2-7 for the parts outside the CDR3, the full variable domain is DAGVTQSPTHLIKTRGQQVTLRCSPISGHKSVSWYQQVLGQGPQFIFQYYEKEERGRGNFPDRFSARQFPNYSSELNVNALLLGDSALYLCASRQNYERYFGPGTRLTVT.

To note about this clonotype: Mismatch with germline at one junction end may stem from a read error. V is TRBV11-2 and J is TRBJ1-6; D unresolved. This CDR3 is 14 amino acids long. Germline CDR1 reads SGHAT; CDR2 reads FQNNGV. CDR3 in amino acids: CASSLETSNSLFHF. DNA of the CDR3: TGTGCTAGCAGCTTAGAAACAAGTAATTCACTCTTCCACTTT.

This clonotype was picked up one time. A read error may produce the germline difference seen at one junction end. The V and J genes are TRBV12-3 or TRBV12-4 and TRBJ1-1, with D uncertain. The CDR3 has 12 amino acids. The CDR3 nucleotides read TGTGTCAGCAGATTGAGGAACACTGAAGCTTTCTTT. Translating it yields CVSRLRNTEAFF.

This chain connects TRBV30 to TRBJ1-2; D is ambiguous. This CDR3 comprises 18 residues. V gave up 2 bases and J gave up 6 bases, with 28 bases separating them. Germline CDR1 is GTSNPN and CDR2 is SVGIG (reference sequence). CDR3 in amino acids: CAWSKNPSMVFLHHGYTF. DNA of the CDR3: TGTGCCTGGAGTAAAAATCCATCTATGGTGTTTTTGCACCATGGCTACACCTTC.

With respect to this clonotype: A read error is possible here, since a much larger clone lies one base away. This chain links TRBV6-5 with TRBJ2-3; possibly TRBD2 for D (6 bases). The CDR3 is 14 residues long. Germline lookup yields CDR1 MNHEY and CDR2 SVGAGI. CDR3 nucleotides: TGTGCCAGCAGTTGGGGTACTAGCACAGATACGCAGTTTTTT. This sequence encodes CASSWGTSTDTQFF.

A note on this clonotype: Sequence at one end of the junction differs from germline and may be a read error. CDR3 DNA sequence: TGTACCAGCAGACCGCGGGACGGTTCGAACACCGGGGAACTGTTTTTT. As protein: CTSRPRDGSNTGELFF. The chain joins TRBV12-3 or TRBV12-4 to TRBJ2-2, with D tentatively TRBD2 (6 bases). This CDR3 contains 16 residues.

A remark on this clonotype: This may stem from a read error, because a much larger clone lies one nucleotide away. The chain is built from TRBV11-2 and TRBJ2-5; D might be TRBD1 or TRBD2, each matching 5 bases. The germline V gene has CDR1 SGHAT and CDR2 FQNNGV. This CDR3 is 15 amino acids long. The CDR3 nucleotides read TGTGCCAGCAGCTTTCCTAAACCAGGATCGGGGACCCTGTACTTC. Translating gives CASSFPKPGSGTLYF.

This clonotype was counted a few times. A much bigger clone sits one base away, suggesting this may be a read error. The genes are TRBV28 and TRBJ1-5; a weak D match, TRBD1 (5 bases). The CDR3 has 14 amino acids. From germline, CDR1 is MDHEN and CDR2 SYDVKM. The CDR3 sequence: CDSSLILGDQPQHF. The CDR3 coding sequence is TGTGACAGCAGTTTAATTCTAGGGGATCAGCCCCAGCATTTT.

With respect to this clonotype: Sequence at one end of the junction differs from germline and may be a read error. The chain carries TRBV11-3 and TRBJ2-7; perhaps TRBD1 as D (6 bases). The CDR3 spans 14 residues. In germline, CDR1 is SGHNT, CDR2 YENEEA. CDR3 amino acids: CASSLETGTYGQNF. CDR3 bases: TGTGCCAGCAGCTTAGAAACGGGAACCTACGGACAGAACTTC.

The V and J genes are TRBV11-3 and TRBJ2-1; 7 bases fit TRBD1. Gene TRBJ2-7 matches the end of the DNA better, so the J call may be wrong. Per germline, CDR1 SGHNT and CDR2 YENEEA. The CDR3 sequence is 15 residues long. DNA of the CDR3: TGTGCCAGCAGCTTAACAGGGGACAACTACAATGAGCAGTACTTC. Translated: CASSLTGDNYNEQYF.

For this clonotype: An end of the junction differs from the germline gene, which may be a read error. The V call is TRBV20-1, the J call TRBJ2-2; TRBD2 agrees at 7 bases. Germline-derived CDR1 and CDR2 are DFQATT and SNEGSKA (reference sequence). This CDR3 has 16 residues. This chain's CDR3 is CSFRASGRSNTGELFF. In nucleotides, the CDR3 is TGCAGTTTTAGGGCTAGCGGAAGGTCGAACACCGGGGAGCTATTTTTT.

This clonotype has just a few counts. The junction departs from germline at one end; a sequencing error may be responsible. V usage is TRBV20-1 and J usage is TRBJ1-1; TRBD1 agrees at 8 bases. The CDR3 has 17 residues. CDR1 is DFQATT and CDR2 is SNEGSKA in the germline V gene (reference sequence). Here the CDR3 reads CNARVPRQGIVNTEAFF. The CDR3 nucleotides are TGCAATGCTAGAGTCCCGAGACAGGGGATTGTAAACACTGAAGCTTTCTTT.

This clonotype has only a few counts. The chain couples TRBV11-2 to TRBJ1-5; D gene uncertain. Trimming shortened V by 2 bases and J by 7 bases, and 15 bases separated the two germline ends. The germline CDR1 and CDR2 sequences are SGHAT and FQNNGV. CDR3 length: 15 amino acids. The CDR3 DNA sequence: TGTGCCAGCAGCTTAAAGCGCGGTGACAACCAGCCCCAGCATTTT. Protein: CASSLKRGDNQPQHF.

Regarding this clonotype: The germline gene is not matched at one end of the junction; a read error may be the cause. The rearrangement joins TRBV4-1 to TRBJ2-7; possible D gene TRBD2, 5 bases. Germline loops: CDR1 MGHRA, CDR2 YSYEKL. The CDR3 is 17 residues long. The CDR3 region has the DNA TGCGCCAGCAACCAAGACTATCAGTTTTCCGGTTCCTACGAGCAGTACTTC. Translated: CASNQDYQFSGSYEQYF.